At least ten counts were recorded for the clone carrying this T cell receptor beta chain. Germline CDR1 is SGHVS and CDR2 is FQNEAQ. Trimming left V 3 bases short and J 5 bases short, with 5 bases between. This CDR3 spans 11 amino acids. This sample was included in a study of neurological immune-mediated disorders. TCRdb fed the 5' RACE reads into MiXCR, producing one record per CDR3 protein. The top ten hold under 4% of the sample, which has 54,000 or so distinct CDR3 sequences, approximately 4% seen once. This sequence originates from a woman in her thirties with multiple sclerosis. The sequenced material came from PBMCs. The gene calls are TRBV7-8 and TRBJ2-7; D unclear. The CDR3 sequence: CASSFMNEQYF. DNA for the CDR3: TGTGCCAGCAGCTTCATGAACGAGCAGTACTTC.